This TCR beta chain comes out of a study of identical twins listed by TCRdb under 2016. About the full investigation: To test whether fetal clonotypes persist, this study deep-sequenced TCR alpha and beta repertoires from monozygotic twins, from unrelated adults of various ages, and from cord blood. Replicate twin experiments were performed at different times using different library preparation protocols to rule out contamination.

Only healthy Caucasian donors were included. Three pairs of female monozygotic twins, all aged roughly 18 to 29 years, were included in the twin cohort. CD4+ and CD8+ T cell populations were isolated with positive isolation kits from Invitrogen. Libraries came from 5' RACE. This sample was sequenced with an Illumina HiSeq 2000. Template switching added a universal primer binding site, and the final cDNA carried a unique molecular identifier that allowed TCR cDNA molecules to be counted accurately. First-strand cDNA for TCR alpha and beta chains was synthesized from specific primers in the conserved constant-segment region. Each cDNA library was double barcoded, with a SMART-Mk sample barcode plus Illumina barcodes, to control for contamination. TruSeq adapter sequences and Illumina sample barcodes were added in two successive PCR steps. The Illumina HiSeq platform was used with custom primers to sequence TCR alpha and beta cDNA libraries. The authors processed their data as follows. MiGEC was used to process raw reads and extract unique molecular identifiers, and MiXCR was used to find CDR3 positions. For each individual, recombination models were inferred using an EM algorithm with the repgenHMM and IGoR tools. Shared clonotypes were analyzed with the tcR package in R, and sharing was normalized by the product of cloneset sizes. To study raw recombination free of thymic and clonal selection effects, out-of-frame nonproductive sequences were analyzed. TCRdb trimmed public reads at Q25 via fastp, called clones via MiXCR and kept in-frame beta chains. Rows with a matching CDR3 protein are joined into one entry that keeps the most common DNA and genes. TCRdb's processing, not the authors', yielded these V and J calls. The sample records some 570,000 distinct CDR3 sequences, approximately 20% of which are singletons. Clones ranked in the top ten supply roughly 0.5% of the sample.

Here is what the overall study found, with its caveats: Compared with coincidental sharing between unrelated individuals, out-of-frame TCR alpha sequences shared between twins had an excess of sequences with low generation probability. Conclusions relied on cross-sectional statistical analysis, since the same donors could not be followed over many years. The excess sharing between twins in beta out-of-frame sequences was weaker because fewer shared sequences reduced the signal-to-noise ratio. Invariant T cells such as MAIT and iNKT could partly confound zero-insertion analyses, though diverse VJ usage argued against this for most clonotypes. Abundant cord blood beta clonotypes had fewer insertions, young adult naive repertoires showed a similar but weaker trend, and memory repertoires showed no such trend. In monozygotic twins, out-of-frame TCR alpha sharing was systematically underestimated by recombination models, although the models agreed with sharing between unrelated individuals.

In regard to this clonotype: The specificity of this receptor is unknown. Base qualities were left out, and no much larger clone turns up one base away.

V is shortened by 0 bases, J by 2 bases, and the region joining them spans 8 bases. The CDR3 contains 15 residues, cysteine and phenylalanine counted. Here the CDR3 DNA is all that survives: 45 bases in frame from base 1. In the germline V gene, CDR1 corresponds to LGHNA and CDR2 to YNFKEQ. These same data were also listed under a study on yellow fever vaccine responses in identical twins. According to the second study: According to the authors, the vaccine-induced T cell response in identical twins seemed to be partly convergent and partly specific to each individual. In the study, vaccine-responding T cell clones were precisely tracked in identical twins.

The chain couples TRBV4-2 to TRBJ2-4; the D call is tentative, TRBD1 or TRBD2, as each matches 6 bases. The source is a woman younger than 35 in good health. The sequenced material came from CD4+ T cells sorted from blood. The bases read TGTGCCAGCAGCCAAGAAGGGGGGACCAAAAACATTCAGTACTTC. Translated, this is CASSQEGGTKNIQYF.